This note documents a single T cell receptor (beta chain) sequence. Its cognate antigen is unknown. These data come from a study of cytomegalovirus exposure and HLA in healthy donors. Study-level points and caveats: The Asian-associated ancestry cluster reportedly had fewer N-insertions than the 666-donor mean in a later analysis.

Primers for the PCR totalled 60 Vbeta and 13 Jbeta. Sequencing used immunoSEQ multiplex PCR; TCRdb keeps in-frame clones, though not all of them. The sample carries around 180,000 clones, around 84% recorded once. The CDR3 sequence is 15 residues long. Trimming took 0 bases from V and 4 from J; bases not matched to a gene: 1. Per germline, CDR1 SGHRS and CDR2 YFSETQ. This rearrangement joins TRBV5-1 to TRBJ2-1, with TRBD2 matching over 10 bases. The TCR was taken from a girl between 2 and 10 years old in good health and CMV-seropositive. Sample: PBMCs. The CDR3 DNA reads TGCGCCAGCAGCTTGGAGGGACTAGCGTACAATGAGCAGTTCTTC. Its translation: CASSLEGLAYNEQFF. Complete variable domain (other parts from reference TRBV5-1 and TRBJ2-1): KAGVTQTPRYLIKTRGQQVTLSCSPISGHRSVSWYQQTPGQGLQFLFEYFSETQRNKGNFPGRFSGRQFSNSRSEMNVSTLELGDSALYLCASSLEGLAYNEQFFGPGTRLTVL.